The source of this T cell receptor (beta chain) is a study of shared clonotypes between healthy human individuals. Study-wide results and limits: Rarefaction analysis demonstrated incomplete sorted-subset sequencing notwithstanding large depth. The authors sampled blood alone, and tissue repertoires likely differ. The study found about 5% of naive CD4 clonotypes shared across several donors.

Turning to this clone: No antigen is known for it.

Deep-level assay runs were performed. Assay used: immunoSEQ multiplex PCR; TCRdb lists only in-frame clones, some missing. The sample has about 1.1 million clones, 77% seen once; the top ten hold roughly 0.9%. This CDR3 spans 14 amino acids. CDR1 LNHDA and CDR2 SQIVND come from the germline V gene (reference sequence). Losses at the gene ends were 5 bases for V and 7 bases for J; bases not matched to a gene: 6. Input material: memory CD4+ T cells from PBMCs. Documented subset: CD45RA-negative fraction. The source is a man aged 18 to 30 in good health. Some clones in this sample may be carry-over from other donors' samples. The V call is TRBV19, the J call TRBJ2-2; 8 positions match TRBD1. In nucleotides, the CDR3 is TGTGCCAGTAGTGCCCGACAGGGGATCGGGGAGCTGTTTTTT. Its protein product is CASSARQGIGELFF.